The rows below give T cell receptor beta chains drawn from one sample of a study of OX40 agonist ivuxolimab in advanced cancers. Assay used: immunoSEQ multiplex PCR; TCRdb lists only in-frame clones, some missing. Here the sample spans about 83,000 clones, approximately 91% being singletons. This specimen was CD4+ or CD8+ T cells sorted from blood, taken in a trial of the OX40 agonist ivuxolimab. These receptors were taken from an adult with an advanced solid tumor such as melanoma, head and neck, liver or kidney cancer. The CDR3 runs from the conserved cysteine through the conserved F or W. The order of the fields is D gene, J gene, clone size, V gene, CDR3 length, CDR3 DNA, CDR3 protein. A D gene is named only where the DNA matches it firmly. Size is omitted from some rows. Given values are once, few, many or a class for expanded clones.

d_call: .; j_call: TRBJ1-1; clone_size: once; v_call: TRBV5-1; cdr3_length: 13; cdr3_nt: TGCGCCAGCAGCTTCGGAGGGGGAGGTGAAGCTTTCTTT; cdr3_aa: CASSFGGGGEAFF
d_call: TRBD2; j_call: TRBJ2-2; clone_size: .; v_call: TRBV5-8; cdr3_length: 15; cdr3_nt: TGTGCCAGCAGCGGCGGGGGGGCGAACACCGGGGAGCTGTTTTTT; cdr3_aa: CASSGGGANTGELFF
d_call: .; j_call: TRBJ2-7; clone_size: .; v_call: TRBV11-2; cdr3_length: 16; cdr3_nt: TGTGCCAGCAGCTTACGGCCCTGGGAGGGGGGCTACGAGCAGTACTTC; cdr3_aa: CASSLRPWEGGYEQYF
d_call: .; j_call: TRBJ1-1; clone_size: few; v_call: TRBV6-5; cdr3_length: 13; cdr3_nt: TGTGCCAGCAGTTACGGGAGAAACACTGAAGCTTTCTTT; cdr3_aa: CASSYGRNTEAFF
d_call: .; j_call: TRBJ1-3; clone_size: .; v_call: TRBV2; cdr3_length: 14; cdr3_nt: TGTGCCAGCAGTGGACGGAGCTCTGGAAACACCATATATTTT; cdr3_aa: CASSGRSSGNTIYF
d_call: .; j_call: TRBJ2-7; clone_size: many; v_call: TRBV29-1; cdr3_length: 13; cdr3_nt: TGCAGCGTTGCCCTACTCTCCGGGGACGAGCAGTACTTC; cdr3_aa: CSVALLSGDEQYF
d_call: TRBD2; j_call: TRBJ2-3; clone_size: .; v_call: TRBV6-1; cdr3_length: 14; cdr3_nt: TGTGCCAGCACCCTTAGCGGGGGCACAGATACGCAGTATTTT; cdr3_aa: CASTLSGGTDTQYF
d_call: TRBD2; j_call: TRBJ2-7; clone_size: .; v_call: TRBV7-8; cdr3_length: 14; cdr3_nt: TGTGCCAGCAGCTTATCACTAGCGGGCCACCTCTCTTACTTC; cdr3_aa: CASSLSLAGHLSYF
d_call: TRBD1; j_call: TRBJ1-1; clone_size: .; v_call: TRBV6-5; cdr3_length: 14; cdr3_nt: TGTGCCAGCAGTTCGACAGGGGGCGATACTGAAGCTTTCTTT; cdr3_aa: CASSSTGGDTEAFF
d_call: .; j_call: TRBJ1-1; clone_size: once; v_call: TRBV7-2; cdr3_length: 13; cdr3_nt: TGTGCCAGCAGCTTAGAAGGGGGAACAGGAGCTTTCTTT; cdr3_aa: CASSLEGGTGAFF
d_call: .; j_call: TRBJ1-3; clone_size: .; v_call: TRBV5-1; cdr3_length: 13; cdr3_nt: TGCGCCAGCAGCCGAGAGCCCGGAAACACCATATATTTT; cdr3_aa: CASSREPGNTIYF
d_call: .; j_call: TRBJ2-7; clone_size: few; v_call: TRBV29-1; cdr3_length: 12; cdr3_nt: TGCAGCGTTGGGACCTGGTACAGGGAGCAGTACTTC; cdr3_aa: CSVGTWYREQYF
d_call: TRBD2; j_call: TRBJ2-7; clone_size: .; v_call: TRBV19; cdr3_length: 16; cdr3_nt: TGTGCCAGTAGCCCTAATAGCGGGAGTAGCTCCTACGAGCAGTACTTC; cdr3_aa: CASSPNSGSSSYEQYF
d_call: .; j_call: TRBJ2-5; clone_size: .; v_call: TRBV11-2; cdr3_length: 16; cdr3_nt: TGTGCCAGCAGCTATACCGTGGGTGCTGGGCAAGAGACCCAGTACTTC; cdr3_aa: CASSYTVGAGQETQYF
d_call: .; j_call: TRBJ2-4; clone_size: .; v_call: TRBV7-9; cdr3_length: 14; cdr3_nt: TGTGCCAGCAGCTTAGCCGGGGGTTTGAACATTCAGTACTTC; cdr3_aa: CASSLAGGLNIQYF
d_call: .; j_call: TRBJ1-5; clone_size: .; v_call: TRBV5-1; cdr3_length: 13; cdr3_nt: TGCGCCAGCAGCTTGGATGGCGTTCAGCCCCAGCATTTT; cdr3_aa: CASSLDGVQPQHF
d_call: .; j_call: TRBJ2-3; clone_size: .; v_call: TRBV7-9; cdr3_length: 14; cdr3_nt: TGTGCCAGCAGCCCGTTGGCAAGAACAGATACGCAGTATTTT; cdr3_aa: CASSPLARTDTQYF
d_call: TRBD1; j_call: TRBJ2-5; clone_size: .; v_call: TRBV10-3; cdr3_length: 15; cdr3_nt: TGTGCCATCAGGGCAGGGACAGGGGAACAAGAGACCCAGTACTTC; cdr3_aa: CAIRAGTGEQETQYF
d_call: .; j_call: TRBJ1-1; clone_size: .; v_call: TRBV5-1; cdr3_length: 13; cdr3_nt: TGCGCCAGCAGCTTTTCCGAACAGTCTGAAGCTTTCTTT; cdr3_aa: CASSFSEQSEAFF
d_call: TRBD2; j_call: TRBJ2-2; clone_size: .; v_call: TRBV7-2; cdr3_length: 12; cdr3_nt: TGTGCCAAAAGCGGGGGGACCGGGGAGCTGTTTTTT; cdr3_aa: CAKSGGTGELFF
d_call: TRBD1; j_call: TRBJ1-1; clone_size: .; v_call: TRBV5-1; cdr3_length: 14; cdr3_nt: TGCGCCAGCAGTCGACAGGGCGGGAACACTGAAGCTTTCTTT; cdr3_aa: CASSRQGGNTEAFF
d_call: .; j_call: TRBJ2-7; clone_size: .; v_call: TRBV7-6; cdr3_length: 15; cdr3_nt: TGTGCCAGCAGCTTAGATCCAGCGAGCTCCTACGAGCAGTACTTC; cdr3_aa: CASSLDPASSYEQYF
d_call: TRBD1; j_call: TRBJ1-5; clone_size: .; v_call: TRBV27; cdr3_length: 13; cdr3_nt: TGTGCCAGCAGGTATGACAGGGATCAGCCCCAGCATTTT; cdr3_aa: CASRYDRDQPQHF
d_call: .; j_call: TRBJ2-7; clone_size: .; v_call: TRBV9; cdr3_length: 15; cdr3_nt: TGTGCCAGCAGCGCACACCGGGACTCAGCCTACGAGCAGTACTTC; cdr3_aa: CASSAHRDSAYEQYF
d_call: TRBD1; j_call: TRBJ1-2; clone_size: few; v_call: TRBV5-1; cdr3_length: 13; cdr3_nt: TGCGCCAGCAGCACTGGACAGGCTTATGGCTACACCTTC; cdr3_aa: CASSTGQAYGYTF
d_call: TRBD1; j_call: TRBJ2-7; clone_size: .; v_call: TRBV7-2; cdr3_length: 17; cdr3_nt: TGTGCCAGCAGCTTGACCTATGATGGGACAGGGGTCGACGAGCAGTACTTC; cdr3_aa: CASSLTYDGTGVDEQYF
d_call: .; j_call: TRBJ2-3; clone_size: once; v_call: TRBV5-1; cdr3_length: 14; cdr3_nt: TGCGCCAGTACTGTGTTCTATACCACAGATACGCAGTATTTT; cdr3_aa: CASTVFYTTDTQYF
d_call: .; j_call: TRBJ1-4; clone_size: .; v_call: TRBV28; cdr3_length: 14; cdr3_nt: TGTGCCAGCAGTCTCCCGGGGCTAGGTGAAAAACTGTTTTTT; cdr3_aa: CASSLPGLGEKLFF
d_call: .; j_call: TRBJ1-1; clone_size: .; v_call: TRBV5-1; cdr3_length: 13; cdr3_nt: TGCGCCAGTAACGGACAGACGAACACTGAAGCTTTCTTT; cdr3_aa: CASNGQTNTEAFF
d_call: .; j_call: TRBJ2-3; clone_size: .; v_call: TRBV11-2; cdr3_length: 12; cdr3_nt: TGTGCCAGCGCTAGGTCCGGTGGTACGCAGTATTTT; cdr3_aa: CASARSGGTQYF
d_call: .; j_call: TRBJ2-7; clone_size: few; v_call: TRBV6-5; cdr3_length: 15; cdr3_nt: TGTGCCAGCAGTTTGTATCTGGCTGGCTCCTACGAGCAGTACTTC; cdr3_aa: CASSLYLAGSYEQYF
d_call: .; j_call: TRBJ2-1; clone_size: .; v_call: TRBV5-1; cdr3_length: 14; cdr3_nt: TGCGCCAGCACCCTAGGACAGAGCGAGGGTGAGCAGTTCTTC; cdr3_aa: CASTLGQSEGEQFF
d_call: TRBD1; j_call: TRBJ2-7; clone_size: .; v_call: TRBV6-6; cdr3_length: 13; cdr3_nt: TGTGCCAGCAGCCGACAGGGTCCCTACGAGCAGTACTTC; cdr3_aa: CASSRQGPYEQYF
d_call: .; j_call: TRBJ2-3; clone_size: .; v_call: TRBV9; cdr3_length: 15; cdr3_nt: TGTGCCAGCAGCCCCCAGGGGGGAGTACACGATACGCAGTATTTT; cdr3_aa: CASSPQGGVHDTQYF
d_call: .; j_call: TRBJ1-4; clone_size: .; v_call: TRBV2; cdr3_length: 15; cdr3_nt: TGTGCCAGCAGTGAAGACTACTCCGGGGGTGAAAAACTGTTTTTT; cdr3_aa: CASSEDYSGGEKLFF
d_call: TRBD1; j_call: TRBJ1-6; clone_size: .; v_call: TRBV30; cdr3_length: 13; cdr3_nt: TGTGCCTGGGAGGGGGCGTCTAATTCACCCCTCCACTTT; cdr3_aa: CAWEGASNSPLHF
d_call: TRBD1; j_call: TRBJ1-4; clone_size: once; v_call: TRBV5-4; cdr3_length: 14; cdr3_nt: TGTGCCAGCAGCTTGAAACAGGGGAATGAAAAACTGTTTTTT; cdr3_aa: CASSLKQGNEKLFF
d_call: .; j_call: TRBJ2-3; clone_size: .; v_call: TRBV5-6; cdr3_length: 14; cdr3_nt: TGTGCCAGCAGCTTGGCCGGGGTCACAGATACGCAGTATTTT; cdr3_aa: CASSLAGVTDTQYF
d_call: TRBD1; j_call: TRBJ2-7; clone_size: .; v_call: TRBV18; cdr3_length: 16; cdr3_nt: TGTGCCAGCTCACCACGTGGACAGGCGAGCTCCTACGAGCAGTACTTC; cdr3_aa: CASSPRGQASSYEQYF
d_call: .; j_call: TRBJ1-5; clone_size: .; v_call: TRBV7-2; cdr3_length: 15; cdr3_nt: TGTGCCAGCAGCTTGGGGCCGGCGAGCAATCAGCCCCAGCATTTT; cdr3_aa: CASSLGPASNQPQHF
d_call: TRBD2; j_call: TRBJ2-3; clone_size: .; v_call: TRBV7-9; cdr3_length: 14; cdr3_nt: TGTGCCAGCAGCTTAGAACTAGCGGGAGATACGCAGTATTTT; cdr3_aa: CASSLELAGDTQYF
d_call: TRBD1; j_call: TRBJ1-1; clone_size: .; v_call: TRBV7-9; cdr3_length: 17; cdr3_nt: TGTGCCAGCAGCCATGGACAGGGGGCACTTGAATGGGCTGAAGCTTTCTTT; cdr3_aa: CASSHGQGALEWAEAFF
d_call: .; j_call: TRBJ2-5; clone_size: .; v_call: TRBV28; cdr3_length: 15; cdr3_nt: TGTGCCAGCAGTTCTATTGTCAGCTCCCAAGAGACCCAGTACTTC; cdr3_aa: CASSSIVSSQETQYF
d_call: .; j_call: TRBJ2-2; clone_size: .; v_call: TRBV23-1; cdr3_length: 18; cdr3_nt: TGCGCCAGCAGTCAATCGATAGGACAGAGTATTGGGACCGGGGAGCTGTTTTTT; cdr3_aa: CASSQSIGQSIGTGELFF
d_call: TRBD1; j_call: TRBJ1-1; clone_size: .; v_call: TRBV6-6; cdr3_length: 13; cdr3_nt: TGTGCCAGCAGCAGGACAGGGGCTTTTGAAGCTTTCTTT; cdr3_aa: CASSRTGAFEAFF
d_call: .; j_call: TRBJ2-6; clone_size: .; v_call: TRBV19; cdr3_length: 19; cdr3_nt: TGTGCCAGTAGTATTCGTGGGGTACAACTGGACTCTGGGGCCAACGTCCTGACTTTC; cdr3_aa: CASSIRGVQLDSGANVLTF
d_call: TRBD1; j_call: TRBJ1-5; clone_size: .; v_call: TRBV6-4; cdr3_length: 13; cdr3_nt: TGTGCCAGCAGCCCCGACAGGGATCAGCCCCAGCATTTT; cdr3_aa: CASSPDRDQPQHF
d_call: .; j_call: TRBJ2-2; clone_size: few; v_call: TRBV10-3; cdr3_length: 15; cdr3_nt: TGTGCCATCAATCCCGGGACTCTGAACACCGGGGAGCTGTTTTTT; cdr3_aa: CAINPGTLNTGELFF
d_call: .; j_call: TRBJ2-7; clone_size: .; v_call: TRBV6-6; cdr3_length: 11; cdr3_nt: TGTGCCAGCAGTTACTATGGCGAGCAGTACTTC; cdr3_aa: CASSYYGEQYF
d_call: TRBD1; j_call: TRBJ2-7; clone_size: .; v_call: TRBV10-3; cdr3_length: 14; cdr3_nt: TGTGCCATCAGTCCCGGGACAGAATCCTACGAGCAGTACTTC; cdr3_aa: CAISPGTESYEQYF
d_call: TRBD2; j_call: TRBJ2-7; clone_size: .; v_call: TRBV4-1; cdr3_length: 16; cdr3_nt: TGCGCCAGCAGCCAGGGACTAGCGGGAGGACTCTACGAGCAGTACTTC; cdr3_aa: CASSQGLAGGLYEQYF
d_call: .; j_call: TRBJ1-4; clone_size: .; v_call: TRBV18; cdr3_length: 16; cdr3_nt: TGTGCCAGCTCCCTAACGCGGACAGCTATTAATGAAAAACTGTTTTTT; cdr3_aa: CASSLTRTAINEKLFF
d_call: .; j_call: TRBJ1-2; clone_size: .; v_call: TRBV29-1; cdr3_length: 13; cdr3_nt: TGCAGCGTTGAAGGGGGGAACGGGCTTGGCTACACCTTC; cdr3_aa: CSVEGGNGLGYTF
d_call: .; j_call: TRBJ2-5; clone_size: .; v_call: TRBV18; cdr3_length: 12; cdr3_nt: TGTGCCAGCTCACCGCCCCAAGAGACCCAGTACTTC; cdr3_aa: CASSPPQETQYF
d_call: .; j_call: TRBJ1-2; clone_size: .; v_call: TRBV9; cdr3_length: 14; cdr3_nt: TGTGCCAGCAGCTTACAGGAAGCTAACTATGGCTACACCTTC; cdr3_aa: CASSLQEANYGYTF
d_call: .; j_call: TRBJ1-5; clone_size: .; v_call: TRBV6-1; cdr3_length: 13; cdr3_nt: TGTGCCACCGTCATGGGGGGCAATCAGCCCCAGCATTTT; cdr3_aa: CATVMGGNQPQHF
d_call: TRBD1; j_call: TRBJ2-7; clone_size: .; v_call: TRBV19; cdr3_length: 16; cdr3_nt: TGTGCCAGTAGTATATCACCGGGACAGGGTTACTACGAGCAGTACTTC; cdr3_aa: CASSISPGQGYYEQYF